This entry lists 27 T cell receptor beta chains sequenced from one sample in a study of blood T cell repertoires in COVID-19. The data were produced by immunoSEQ multiplex PCR, yet TCRdb's version contains in-frame clones alone and is incomplete. The table shows 55,000 to 75,000 clones, with more than 75% occurring only once. The sequenced sample consisted of peripheral blood. These receptors all stem from a man aged 45 to 65 with active COVID-19.

The chain uses TRBV4-2 and TRBJ2-3, with D unresolved. Germline CDR1 LGHNA, CDR2 YNFKEQ. Trimming pared 1 base from V and 3 bases from J, leaving 8 bases between. This CDR3 spans 14 amino acids. The CDR3 sequence is CASSQGDITDTQYF. CDR3 sequence (DNA): TGTGCCAGCAGCCAAGGCGACATAACAGATACGCAGTATTTT.

The V gene is TRBV19, the J gene TRBJ2-7, with 12 bases identical to TRBD1. The CDR3 is 16 amino acids. The germline gives CDR1 LNHDA, CDR2 SQIVND (reference sequence). V shed 8 bases, J shed 3 bases, and the junction held 11 bases outside the gene matches. This chain's CDR3 is CASSRTGTGGIYEQYF. The CDR3 DNA follows: TGTGCCAGTTCTAGGACGGGGACAGGGGGCATCTACGAGCAGTACTTC.

The V call is TRBV28, the J call TRBJ1-5; 7 nucleotides match TRBD1. The CDR3 sequence is 16 residues long. V dropped 6 bases and J dropped 0; count of bases not matched to a gene: 8. Germline CDR1 is MDHEN and CDR2 is SYDVKM. The CDR3 region is CASRRRTGGSNQPQHF. The CDR3 DNA reads as TGTGCCAGCAGGCGCCGGACAGGCGGTAGCAATCAGCCCCAGCATTTT.

The V call is TRBV2, the J call TRBJ1-4; a weak D match, TRBD1 (6 bases). Looked up from germline, CDR1 is SNHLY and CDR2 is FYNNEI. V lost 6 bases and J 8 bases, leaving 16 bases between the germline ends. The CDR3 has 14 amino acids. CDR3 in DNA: TGTGCCAGCAGCTGGAACAGGGTCGGGGAAAAACTGTTTTTT. Translated, it gives CASSWNRVGEKLFF.

V is TRBV7-2 and J is TRBJ2-5; maybe TRBD2 (6 bases). V shed 6 bases and J shed 4 bases, with 18 bases lying between them. This CDR3 region has 15 residues. CDR1 and CDR2 (germline): SGHTA, FQGNSA. CDR3 DNA sequence: TGTGCCAGCAGTTCCGTAGCGGTGAAAAGAGAGACCCAGTACTTC. Protein product: CASSSVAVKRETQYF.

The chain carries TRBV7-2 and TRBJ2-1, with D hard to call. The CDR3 totals 11 residues. Germline assignment: CDR1 SGHTA and CDR2 FQGNSA. Trimming removed 7 bases at V and 5 bases at J, with 6 bases between. CDR3 loop: CASTVHNEQFF. The CDR3 coding sequence is TGTGCCAGCACCGTTCACAATGAGCAGTTCTTC.

This clone was observed a handful of times. The chain is built from TRBV4-3 and TRBJ2-5, with a possible D match to TRBD2 (5 bases). Trimming stripped 1 base from V and 8 bases from J, with 14 bases between. Germline loops: CDR1 LGHNA, CDR2 YSLEER. The CDR3 consists of 14 residues. The CDR3 nucleotides are TGCGCCAGCAGCCAAGGGGGAGCATATTTAACCCAGTACTTC. Its translation: CASSQGGAYLTQYF.

The chain carries TRBV19 and TRBJ1-4; 8 nucleotides match TRBD1. Germline lookup yields CDR1 LNHDA and CDR2 SQIVND (reference sequence). The length of the CDR3 is 17 residues. V shed 4 bases, J shed 2 bases, and the junction held 9 bases outside the gene matches. The DNA of the CDR3 is TGTGCCAGTAGTACGCCCGGACAGGGATCGACTAATGAAAAACTGTTTTTT. Translation: CASSTPGQGSTNEKLFF.

The V and J genes are TRBV6-5 and TRBJ2-1; 14 nucleotides line up with TRBD2. Germline loops: CDR1 MNHEY, CDR2 SVGAGI. This CDR3 has 15 residues. J gave up 10 bases and V 5 bases, and 7 bases lay outside the gene matches. CDR3 in DNA: TGTGCCAGCAGTCGGACTAGCGGGGGGCTTCCCGAGCAGTTCTTC. Translation gives CASSRTSGGLPEQFF.

This clone was counted a few times. The chain links TRBV4-3 to TRBJ2-3; D not resolved. Germline loops: CDR1 LGHNA, CDR2 YSLEER. The ends were cut back, 1 base at V and 3 bases at J, with 14 bases in the middle. The CDR3 spans 16 residues. The CDR3 DNA follows: TGCGCCAGCAGCCAAGCCGCCGCGGAGAGGACAGATACGCAGTATTTT. It is translated as CASSQAAAERTDTQYF.

CDR3 amino acids: CASSSPARDTSSYEQYF. The CDR3, as DNA: TGTGCCAGCAGCTCGCCGGCGAGGGACACGAGCTCCTACGAGCAGTACTTC. The V call is TRBV7-9, the J call TRBJ2-7; weak D call: TRBD1 (6 bases). Trimming stripped 4 bases from V and 0 bases from J, with 19 bases between. The CDR3 sequence is 17 residues long. Germline lookup yields CDR1 SEHNR and CDR2 FQNEAQ (reference sequence).

The rearrangement links TRBV4-1 to TRBJ2-3; a possible D gene is TRBD1 (5 bases). Germline V lookup: CDR1 MGHRA, CDR2 YSYEKL. Trimming pared 4 bases from V and 8 bases from J, leaving 16 bases between. The CDR3 extends over 14 amino acids. CDR3 residues: CASSLAVRESTQYF. The CDR3 DNA follows: TGCGCCAGCAGCCTAGCCGTCAGGGAATCTACGCAGTATTTT.

This chain joins TRBV19 and TRBJ1-2, with D perhaps TRBD1 (6 bases). This CDR3 region has 13 residues. The germline V gene has CDR1 LNHDA and CDR2 SQIVND (reference sequence). Trimming removed 6 bases from V and 2 bases from J, with 10 bases in between. The CDR3: CASRVTGNYGYTF. For the CDR3, the DNA is TGTGCCAGTAGGGTGACAGGAAACTATGGCTACACCTTC.

This rearrangement joins TRBV9 to TRBJ1-5; D unclear. V was cut by 0 bases and J by 4 bases, with 11 bases left in between. The CDR3 loop spans 15 amino acids. Germline CDR1 and CDR2: SGDLS and YYNGEE. CDR3 protein: CASSVDTAGNQPQHF. The CDR3 DNA sequence: TGTGCCAGCAGCGTAGATACGGCGGGGAATCAGCCCCAGCATTTT.

The chain carries TRBV11-2 and TRBJ2-3; 10 nucleotides agree with TRBD2. With V trimmed by 2 bases and J by 0 bases, 5 bases remained unmatched. The CDR3 runs 17 residues. Germline V gives CDR1 SGHAT, CDR2 FQNNGV. The CDR3 is CASSLSGSGGSTDTQYF. The CDR3 DNA is TGTGCCAGCAGCTTATCCGGTAGCGGGGGGAGCACAGATACGCAGTATTTT.

The chain employs TRBV4-2 and TRBJ1-6; D is ambiguous. This CDR3 has 17 amino acids. V dropped 0 bases and J dropped 2 bases, with 11 bases sitting between them. Germline lookup yields CDR1 LGHNA and CDR2 YNFKEQ. CDR3 residues: CASSQDPRNTYNSPLHF. DNA for the CDR3: TGTGCCAGCAGCCAAGATCCCAGGAATACCTATAATTCACCCCTCCACTTT.

This clone appeared once. V gene TRBV5-1 combines with J gene TRBJ2-5; a weak D match, TRBD1 (6 bases). The CDR3 sequence is 13 residues long. Germline V gives CDR1 SGHRS, CDR2 YFSETQ. V was cut by 6 bases and J by 3 bases, with 12 bases left in between. CDR3 nucleotide sequence: TGCGCCAGCACCCTTCCAGGGGAAGAGACCCAGTACTTC. Protein product: CASTLPGEETQYF.

CDR3 in amino acids: CASSYGTGMRDASKNIQYF. The CDR3 nucleotides are TGTGCCAGCAGTTACGGGACAGGGATGAGGGATGCGTCCAAAAACATTCAGTACTTC. The rearrangement joins TRBV6-2 or TRBV6-3 to TRBJ2-4, with 9 bases fitting TRBD1. The CDR3 is made up of 19 amino acids. Germline V CDR1 and CDR2: MNHEY, SVGEGT. The V gene end was trimmed by 2 bases and the J gene end by 2 bases; junction bases not matched to a gene: 13.

The V call is TRBV9, the J call TRBJ1-1, with 9 bases that match TRBD1. CDR1 and CDR2 from the germline V gene are SGDLS and YYNGEE. This CDR3 contains 18 residues. After removal of 3 bases from V and 0 bases from J, the junction contained 12 bases not matched to a gene. CDR3 sequence: CASSAAPGQGLLNTEAFF. The CDR3 DNA reads as TGTGCCAGCAGCGCCGCTCCGGGACAGGGACTTTTGAACACTGAAGCTTTCTTT.

The V gene is TRBV20-1, the J gene TRBJ2-1; a weak D match, TRBD2 (7 bases). Trimming removed 7 bases at V and 11 bases at J, with 12 bases between. Looked up from germline, CDR1 is DFQATT and CDR2 is SNEGSKA (reference sequence). This CDR3 comprises 10 residues. CDR3 nucleotide sequence: TGCAGTGGGGCGGGGGCCCAGCAGTTCTTC. This encodes CSGAGAQQFF.

CDR3 in amino acids: CATSDSASGRGDTQYF. The CDR3 coding sequence is TGTGCCACCAGTGACTCGGCTAGCGGGAGGGGGGATACGCAGTATTTT. The chain carries TRBV24-1 and TRBJ2-3, with 12 positions matching TRBD2. The J segment lost 6 bases and the V segment lost 4 bases, leaving 7 bases of the junction unmatched. The CDR3 extends over 16 amino acids. The germline V gene has CDR1 KGHDR and CDR2 SFDVKD.

J is TRBJ2-7 and V is TRBV10-3, with D perhaps TRBD1 (6 bases). Trimming took off 6 bases at V and 2 bases at J, with 14 bases between the two ends. CDR3 length: 14 residues. Looked up from germline, CDR1 is ENHRY and CDR2 is SYGVKD. CDR3 bases: TGTGCCATCAGCGGGGCCGGGACAACCTACGAGCAGTACTTC. This encodes CAISGAGTTYEQYF.

This clone is a singleton in its sample. The rearrangement uses TRBV3-1 (or the pseudogene TRBV3-2) and TRBJ2-1, with 7 bases matching TRBD2. Germline loops: CDR1 LGHDT, CDR2 YNNKEL (reference sequence). The CDR3 covers 18 residues. The J segment lost 1 base and the V segment lost 1 base, leaving 10 bases of the junction unmatched. This CDR3 is CASSQGGELGGSYNEQFF. DNA for the CDR3: TGTGCCAGCAGCCAAGGGGGCGAGCTCGGGGGGTCCTACAATGAGCAGTTCTTC.

As DNA, the CDR3 is TGTGCCAGCAGCTATTCAGCGACGGCCAATGAGCAGTTCTTC. It yields the protein CASSYSATANEQFF. The V gene is TRBV5-8, the J gene TRBJ2-1, with no clear D. Trimming took 3 bases from V and 6 from J, leaving 13 bases between them. Germline V lookup: CDR1 SGHTS, CDR2 YDEGEE. The CDR3 sequence is 14 residues long.

The chain has TRBV20-1 and TRBJ1-2; 10 bases are shared with TRBD1. Per germline, CDR1 DFQATT and CDR2 SNEGSKA (reference sequence). This CDR3 comprises 15 residues. V shed 3 bases and J 5 bases; nucleotides not matched to a gene: 9. The CDR3 DNA is TGCAGTGCTAGTAATCCCCGGACAGGGGGGTATGGCTACACCTTC. Translated, it gives CSASNPRTGGYGYTF.

V usage is TRBV28 and J usage is TRBJ1-3; 7 bases are shared with TRBD1. The CDR3 spans 17 residues. Germline loops: CDR1 MDHEN, CDR2 SYDVKM. Trimming at V came to 5 bases and at J to 0 bases, leaving 10 bases not matched to a gene. The CDR3 DNA follows: TGTGCCAGCAGTCCATACGGGACAGTGACCTCTGGAAACACCATATATTTT. It encodes CASSPYGTVTSGNTIYF.

V usage is TRBV5-1 and J usage is TRBJ2-5; D is perhaps TRBD1 (6 bases). The V gene lost 4 bases and the J gene lost 5 bases, with 12 bases spanning the gap. The germline V gene has CDR1 SGHRS and CDR2 YFSETQ. The CDR3 covers 13 residues. The CDR3 here is CASSLQGWETQYF. CDR3 in DNA: TGCGCCAGCAGCCTACAGGGTTGGGAGACCCAGTACTTC. Full variable domain (rest looked up from reference TRBV5-1 and TRBJ2-5): KAGVTQTPRYLIKTRGQQVTLSCSPISGHRSVSWYQQTPGQGLQFLFEYFSETQRNKGNFPGRFSGRQFSNSRSEMNVSTLELGDSALYLCASSLQGWETQYFGPGTRLLVL.